The rows below give T cell receptor beta chains drawn from one sample of a study of neurological immune-mediated disorders. TCRdb reprocessed the 5' RACE reads with MiXCR, giving one entry per CDR3 protein. The profile covers roughly 16,000 distinct CDR3 sequences, with roughly 14% appearing a single time and roughly 13% taken by the ten largest. The material sequenced was PBMCs. These receptors all come from a man in his sixties with HTLV-1-associated myelopathy (HAM/TSP). Both conserved end residues are part of each CDR3. Fields, in order: CDR3 protein, CDR3 DNA, clone size, D gene, J gene, V gene. The D gene is left open where the match is weak. Clone size appears in some rows only: once, few, many, or a class for an expanded clone.

cdr3_aa: CASSLPSSGYEQYF; cdr3_nt: TGCGCCAGCAGCTTACCATCATCAGGGTACGAGCAGTACTTC; clone_size: many; d_call: -; j_call: TRBJ2-7; v_call: TRBV5-1
cdr3_aa: CASSLGVTGVNEQFF; cdr3_nt: TGCGCCAGCAGCTTGGGTGTGACAGGGGTTAATGAGCAGTTCTTC; clone_size: medium-sized; d_call: TRBD1; j_call: TRBJ2-1; v_call: TRBV5-1
cdr3_aa: CSLRSGSTIYF; cdr3_nt: TGCAGCCTCAGGTCTGGAAGCACCATATATTTT; clone_size: once; d_call: -; j_call: TRBJ1-3; v_call: TRBV29-1
cdr3_aa: CASSVRRDRLFTEAFF; cdr3_nt: TGTGCCAGCAGCGTCCGCAGGGACAGACTCTTTACTGAAGCTTTCTTT; clone_size: many; d_call: TRBD1; j_call: TRBJ1-1; v_call: TRBV9
cdr3_aa: CASSEGLSSTDTQYF; cdr3_nt: TGTGCCAGCAGTGAGGGGTTATCTAGCACAGATACGCAGTATTTT; clone_size: few; d_call: -; j_call: TRBJ2-3; v_call: TRBV6-1
cdr3_aa: CASSPGPIILNTEAFF; cdr3_nt: TGCGCCAGCAGCCCGGGGCCGATAATCTTGAACACTGAAGCTTTCTTT; clone_size: many; d_call: -; j_call: TRBJ1-1; v_call: TRBV5-1
cdr3_aa: CAWSVVPQLWTRRPYEQYF; cdr3_nt: TGTGCCTGGAGTGTCGTCCCTCAGCTGTGGACAAGACGCCCCTACGAGCAGTACTTC; clone_size: many; d_call: -; j_call: TRBJ2-7; v_call: TRBV30
cdr3_aa: CASQSDGPPEAFF; cdr3_nt: TGTGCCAGCCAATCGGATGGACCTCCTGAAGCTTTCTTT; clone_size: -; d_call: -; j_call: TRBJ1-1; v_call: TRBV3-1
cdr3_aa: CASRNAGVGSGNQPQHF; cdr3_nt: TGTGCCAGCAGGAACGCGGGGGTGGGGAGCGGCAATCAGCCCCAGCATTTT; clone_size: many; d_call: -; j_call: TRBJ1-5; v_call: TRBV6-2/TRBV6-3
cdr3_aa: CASNQQGTNAGELFF; cdr3_nt: TGTGCCAGTAACCAGCAGGGGACCAACGCCGGGGAGCTGTTTTTT; clone_size: -; d_call: -; j_call: TRBJ2-2; v_call: TRBV19
cdr3_aa: CSAPDAKLAGGLYNEQFF; cdr3_nt: TGCAGTGCTCCCGATGCAAAACTAGCGGGGGGTTTATACAATGAGCAGTTCTTC; clone_size: many; d_call: TRBD2; j_call: TRBJ2-1; v_call: TRBV20-1
cdr3_aa: CASSMGPGGEKLFF; cdr3_nt: TGTGCCAGCAGCATGGGACCGGGCGGTGAAAAACTGTTTTTT; clone_size: medium-sized; d_call: -; j_call: TRBJ1-4; v_call: TRBV6-5
cdr3_aa: CSPRFSNRGGYTF; cdr3_nt: TGCAGTCCCCGATTCTCCAACAGGGGTGGCTACACATTC; clone_size: -; d_call: TRBD1; j_call: TRBJ1-2; v_call: TRBV20-1
cdr3_aa: CASSGRGTAWEAFF; cdr3_nt: TGTGCCAGCAGCGGGAGGGGGACAGCCTGGGAGGCTTTCTTT; clone_size: many; d_call: TRBD1; j_call: TRBJ1-1; v_call: TRBV27
cdr3_aa: CASSPGLGALYEQYF; cdr3_nt: TGTGCCAGCAGTCCGGGACTGGGGGCCCTCTACGAGCAGTACTTC; clone_size: many; d_call: -; j_call: TRBJ2-7; v_call: TRBV6-5
cdr3_aa: CASGQGYGYTF; cdr3_nt: TGTGCCAGCGGCCAAGGTTATGGCTACACCTTC; clone_size: many; d_call: -; j_call: TRBJ1-2; v_call: TRBV27
cdr3_aa: CASSLSGSDTEAFF; cdr3_nt: TGTGCCAGCAGTTTATCAGGGTCAGACACTGAAGCTTTCTTT; clone_size: many; d_call: -; j_call: TRBJ1-1; v_call: TRBV27
cdr3_aa: CASSPALPGANVLTF; cdr3_nt: TGTGCCAGCAGCCCAGCCCTCCCCGGGGCCAACGTCCTGACTTTC; clone_size: many; d_call: -; j_call: TRBJ2-6; v_call: TRBV3-1
cdr3_aa: CASSPVRNNSPLHF; cdr3_nt: TGCGCCAGCAGCCCCGTGAGAAATAATTCACCCCTCCACTTT; clone_size: many; d_call: -; j_call: TRBJ1-6; v_call: TRBV5-1
cdr3_aa: CASSRGGGQETQYF; cdr3_nt: TGTGCCAGCAGCCGCGGCGGGGGCCAAGAGACCCAGTACTTC; clone_size: many; d_call: TRBD2; j_call: TRBJ2-5; v_call: TRBV3-1
cdr3_aa: CASSLKGLEQYF; cdr3_nt: TGTGCCAGCAGTTTAAAGGGGCTCGAGCAGTACTTC; clone_size: many; d_call: -; j_call: TRBJ2-7; v_call: TRBV12-3/TRBV12-4
cdr3_aa: CASSLEVKTSYGYTF; cdr3_nt: TGTGCCAGCAGCTTGGAGGTCAAGACGAGCTATGGCTACACCTTC; clone_size: many; d_call: -; j_call: TRBJ1-2; v_call: TRBV5-5
cdr3_aa: CASSEVGPNQPQHF; cdr3_nt: TGTGCCAGCAGTGAAGTGGGCCCCAATCAGCCCCAGCATTTT; clone_size: many; d_call: -; j_call: TRBJ1-5; v_call: TRBV6-1
cdr3_aa: CSAARGEEAFF; cdr3_nt: TGCAGTGCTGCTAGGGGGGAAGAAGCTTTCTTT; clone_size: many; d_call: -; j_call: TRBJ1-1; v_call: TRBV20-1
cdr3_aa: CSAKDGGASNEKLFF; cdr3_nt: TGCAGTGCTAAAGACGGGGGCGCATCTAATGAAAAACTGTTTTTT; clone_size: hyperexpanded; d_call: -; j_call: TRBJ1-4; v_call: TRBV20-1
cdr3_aa: CASSLMGGQISPLHF; cdr3_nt: TGTGCCAGCAGTCTAATGGGGGGGCAGATCTCACCCCTCCACTTT; clone_size: many; d_call: -; j_call: TRBJ1-6; v_call: TRBV7-3
cdr3_aa: CASRRDYEQYF; cdr3_nt: TGCGCCAGCAGGAGGGATTACGAGCAGTACTTC; clone_size: many; d_call: -; j_call: TRBJ2-7; v_call: TRBV5-1
cdr3_aa: CASSLADGLGYGYTF; cdr3_nt: TGCGCCAGCAGCCTGGCGGACGGGCTGGGGTATGGCTACACCTTC; clone_size: many; d_call: -; j_call: TRBJ1-2; v_call: TRBV5-1
cdr3_aa: CSATDFNEQFF; cdr3_nt: TGCAGTGCAACTGACTTCAATGAGCAGTTCTTC; clone_size: medium-sized; d_call: -; j_call: TRBJ2-1; v_call: TRBV20-1
cdr3_aa: CSVGRVQGKNEQFF; cdr3_nt: TGCAGTGTCGGGAGAGTCCAGGGCAAGAATGAGCAGTTCTTC; clone_size: many; d_call: -; j_call: TRBJ2-1; v_call: TRBV20-1
cdr3_aa: CASSRREVGNQPQHF; cdr3_nt: TGTGCCAGTAGTAGAAGGGAGGTGGGCAATCAGCCCCAGCATTTT; clone_size: many; d_call: -; j_call: TRBJ1-5; v_call: TRBV19
cdr3_aa: CASSLGGAQQPQHF; cdr3_nt: TGCGCCAGCAGCTTGGGGGGGGCGCAGCAGCCCCAGCATTTT; clone_size: many; d_call: -; j_call: TRBJ1-5; v_call: TRBV5-1
cdr3_aa: CSAQPAQGNIQYF; cdr3_nt: TGCAGTGCCCAACCCGCACAGGGGAACATTCAGTACTTC; clone_size: many; d_call: TRBD1; j_call: TRBJ2-4; v_call: TRBV20-1
cdr3_aa: CSARDPRRQNTEAFF; cdr3_nt: TGCAGTGCTAGAGATCCCCGCAGACAGAACACTGAAGCTTTCTTT; clone_size: medium-sized; d_call: -; j_call: TRBJ1-1; v_call: TRBV20-1
cdr3_aa: CASSFGQIETQYF; cdr3_nt: TGTGCCAGCAGTTTCGGGCAGATAGAGACCCAGTACTTC; clone_size: many; d_call: -; j_call: TRBJ2-5; v_call: TRBV12-3/TRBV12-4
cdr3_aa: CASSSQGVSYEQYF; cdr3_nt: TGTGCCAGCAGCTCACAGGGGGTGTCCTACGAGCAGTACTTC; clone_size: many; d_call: TRBD1; j_call: TRBJ2-7; v_call: TRBV5-5
cdr3_aa: CASTPKTSGGKNEQYF; cdr3_nt: TGCGCCAGCACCCCAAAAACTAGCGGGGGAAAGAACGAGCAGTACTTC; clone_size: medium-sized; d_call: TRBD2; j_call: TRBJ2-7; v_call: TRBV5-1
cdr3_aa: CASSFGSANQPQHF; cdr3_nt: TGTGCCAGCAGTTTTGGCAGCGCAAATCAGCCCCAGCATTTT; clone_size: many; d_call: -; j_call: TRBJ1-5; v_call: TRBV12-3/TRBV12-4
cdr3_aa: CASSQEITGTPLSPLHF; cdr3_nt: TGCGCCAGCAGCCAAGAGATCACGGGGACCCCCCTCTCACCCCTCCACTTT; clone_size: many; d_call: -; j_call: TRBJ1-6; v_call: TRBV4-3
cdr3_aa: CASSLANAGTEAFF; cdr3_nt: TGTGCCAGCAGCTTAGCCAACGCGGGGACTGAAGCTTTCTTT; clone_size: many; d_call: -; j_call: TRBJ1-1; v_call: TRBV11-1
cdr3_aa: CATSDLNRPNVLTF; cdr3_nt: TGTGCCACCAGTGATTTGAACAGACCCAACGTCCTGACTTTC; clone_size: many; d_call: -; j_call: TRBJ2-6; v_call: TRBV24-1
cdr3_aa: CASSTTGSYEQYF; cdr3_nt: TGTGCCAGCAGTACGACAGGGTCCTACGAGCAGTACTTC; clone_size: -; d_call: TRBD1; j_call: TRBJ2-7; v_call: TRBV12-3/TRBV12-4
cdr3_aa: CSVSDGGSSYNEQFF; cdr3_nt: TGCAGCGTCTCGGACGGAGGAAGCTCCTACAATGAGCAGTTCTTC; clone_size: -; d_call: -; j_call: TRBJ2-1; v_call: TRBV29-1
cdr3_aa: CASSGSRQGVYGEQFF; cdr3_nt: TGTGCCAGCAGCGGCTCCAGACAGGGAGTGTACGGCGAGCAGTTCTTC; clone_size: many; d_call: TRBD1; j_call: TRBJ2-1; v_call: TRBV7-9
cdr3_aa: CASSLVSGYEQYF; cdr3_nt: TGTGCCAGCAGCTTAGTCTCGGGTTACGAGCAGTACTTC; clone_size: many; d_call: -; j_call: TRBJ2-7; v_call: TRBV7-2
cdr3_aa: CASSLGGAGANEQFF; cdr3_nt: TGTGCCAGCAGTTTGGGCGGGGCCGGGGCGAATGAGCAGTTCTTC; clone_size: large; d_call: -; j_call: TRBJ2-1; v_call: TRBV12-3/TRBV12-4
cdr3_aa: CASSLGQGLSYEQYF; cdr3_nt: TGCGCCAGCAGCTTGGGGCAGGGGTTGTCCTACGAGCAGTACTTC; clone_size: many; d_call: -; j_call: TRBJ2-7; v_call: TRBV5-1
cdr3_aa: CASSLSTETGLHF; cdr3_nt: TGTGCCAGCAGTTTATCGACCGAGACAGGGCTCCACTTT; clone_size: many; d_call: TRBD1; j_call: TRBJ1-6; v_call: TRBV27
cdr3_aa: CSASGLRNTGELFF; cdr3_nt: TGCAGTGCTAGCGGTCTCCGGAACACCGGGGAGCTGTTTTTT; clone_size: -; d_call: -; j_call: TRBJ2-2; v_call: TRBV20-1
cdr3_aa: CASVIAGGDNQPQHF; cdr3_nt: TGTGCCAGCGTTATTGCAGGGGGGGACAATCAGCCCCAGCATTTT; clone_size: many; d_call: TRBD1; j_call: TRBJ1-5; v_call: TRBV12-3/TRBV12-4
cdr3_aa: CASSQVVHGELFF; cdr3_nt: TGTGCCAGCAGCCAAGTCGTCCACGGGGAGCTGTTTTTT; clone_size: many; d_call: -; j_call: TRBJ2-2; v_call: TRBV14
cdr3_aa: CASSYPSDGAQAFF; cdr3_nt: TGTGCCAGCAGTTACCCCAGCGACGGGGCCCAGGCTTTCTTT; clone_size: many; d_call: -; j_call: TRBJ1-1; v_call: TRBV6-6
cdr3_aa: CASSFYWGDNEQFF; cdr3_nt: TGTGCCAGCAGCTTTTATTGGGGCGACAATGAGCAGTTCTTC; clone_size: many; d_call: -; j_call: TRBJ2-1; v_call: TRBV7-2
cdr3_aa: CASTPDRQSTDTQYF; cdr3_nt: TGTGCCAGCACCCCGGACAGACAGAGCACAGATACGCAGTATTTT; clone_size: many; d_call: -; j_call: TRBJ2-3; v_call: TRBV18
cdr3_aa: CASSPLPSTTNEQFF; cdr3_nt: TGTGCCAGCTCACCTTTACCCTCGACTACCAATGAGCAGTTCTTC; clone_size: many; d_call: -; j_call: TRBJ2-1; v_call: TRBV18
cdr3_aa: CASSFGGGGAFF; cdr3_nt: TGTGCCAGCAGCTTCGGGGGGGGGGGAGCTTTCTTT; clone_size: many; d_call: -; j_call: TRBJ1-1; v_call: TRBV7-9
cdr3_aa: CASSPLASGHEQYF; cdr3_nt: TGTGCCAGCAGTCCCTTAGCCTCAGGTCACGAGCAGTACTTC; clone_size: many; d_call: -; j_call: TRBJ2-7; v_call: TRBV12-3/TRBV12-4